This T cell receptor (beta chain) was sequenced during a study of lymphopenia after photon versus proton radiotherapy. Study-wide results and caveats: Relative stability marked proton patients; photon patients lost diversity and naive cells. After the lymphocyte nadir, photon-treated repertoires showed oligoclonal expansion, especially of CD8+ Temra cells. Post-nadir TCR diversity decline inversely tracked overall survival among those who died.

Trimming stripped 6 bases from V and 4 bases from J, with 12 bases between. In germline, CDR1 is WNHNN, CDR2 SYGVQD (reference sequence). This CDR3 has 14 amino acids. With regard to this clone: The antigen remains undetermined.

The method was immunoSEQ multiplex PCR; TCRdb's version includes in-frame clones alone and lacks a portion of them. This sample has about 15,000 clones, with 86% found just once. The rearrangement uses TRBV10-1 and TRBJ2-2; TRBD1 might be the D (6 bases). This receptor was identified in a man between 65 and 85 years old with pancreatic cancer. Sequenced here: peripheral blood, sampled from a patient treated with proton-based radiotherapy. The CDR3 here is CASRPGQSTGELFF. Written as DNA, the CDR3 is TGCGCCAGCAGACCCGGACAGAGCACCGGGGAGCTGTTTTTT.